This T cell receptor (beta chain) was captured in a study of graft-versus-host responses after intestinal transplantation. As for the study in general: Transplants given to recipients were multivisceral, liver-intestinal, or isolated intestinal. Once they had received anti-thymocyte globulin induction, all recipients took tacrolimus and steroids for three to four years.

Sequencing was performed with immunoSEQ multiplex PCR; in TCRdb, only in-frame clones are kept and a portion is missing. The sample has about 86,000 clones; 88% are singletons. The CDR3 loop spans 16 amino acids. With 4 bases clipped from V and 4 bases from J, the junction kept 12 bases outside the gene matches. The germline V gene has CDR1 ENHRY and CDR2 SYGVKD. Of note for this clone: Its antigen is unidentified.

Overall study findings and caveats: Early post-transplant HvG declines were associated with peak circulating GvH clone levels. Recipient marrow harbored GvH clones, some of which surfaced first in ileum or blood.

The chain recombines TRBV10-3 with TRBJ2-5; TRBD2 matches 7 bases. The sequences come from unstimulated CD4+ T cells sorted from spleen or lymph node cells, collected before transplant. This TCR was sampled from a human donor who was the organ donor for an intestinal transplant. CDR3 in amino acids: CAISAPLTGRGETQYF. The CDR3 DNA reads as TGTGCCATCAGTGCCCCCCTGACGGGGAGGGGAGAGACCCAGTACTTC.